This entry lists 30 T cell receptor beta chains sequenced from one sample in a study of beta chain features in type 1 diabetes. What was sequenced were expressed TCRB transcripts, since all of the isolated RNA had been reverse transcribed. Assay: immunoSEQ multiplex PCR; the TCRdb copy retains only in-frame clones and omits some. The table has roughly 330,000 clones, approximately 13% seen once; the top ten hold approximately 0.016%. No antigen is known for these receptors. Study observations and caveats: For Type 1 diabetes patients, all four CD4+ subsets carried TCRB CDR3s that were moderately but significantly shorter.

What was sequenced was naive CD4+ T cells from blood. Every receptor here comes from a woman aged 18-29 years with type 1 diabetes.

The rearrangement links TRBV7-9 to TRBJ2-5, with 10 bases fitting TRBD2. Trimming removed 5 bases from V and 0 bases from J; junction bases left unmatched: 3. This CDR3 is 15 amino acids long. CDR1 SEHNR and CDR2 FQNEAQ come from the germline V gene (reference sequence). The CDR3 spells CASSTTSGYQETQYF. CDR3 coding DNA: TGTGCCAGCAGCACGACTAGCGGGTACCAAGAGACCCAGTACTTC. Together with reference TRBV7-9 and TRBJ2-5, the CDR3 gives the full variable domain: DTGVSQNPRHKITKRGQNVTFRCDPISEHNRLYWYRQTLGQGPEFLTYFQNEAQLEKSRLLSDRFSAERPKGSFSTLEIQRTEQGDSAMYLCASSTTSGYQETQYFGPGTRLLVL.

The chain is built from TRBV5-1 and TRBJ2-3; 10 bases align to TRBD2. V was pared by 5 bases and J by 2 bases, with 8 bases of the junction left unmatched. The CDR3 is made up of 16 amino acids. Germline V CDR1 and CDR2: SGHRS, YFSETQ. The CDR3 bases are TGCGCCAGCAGGACTGGACTAGCGGCTAACACAGATACGCAGTATTTT. Translation gives CASRTGLAANTDTQYF.

This clone was picked up one time. The gene calls are TRBV14 and TRBJ1-1, with D unresolved. The V end lost 4 bases, the J end lost 2 bases, and 8 bases lay between the germline ends. The CDR3 covers 13 residues. Germline V gene lookup returns CDR1 SGHDN and CDR2 FVKESK. The CDR3 loop reads CASSPSPNTEAFF. The DNA of the CDR3 is TGTGCCAGCAGCCCGAGTCCTAACACTGAAGCTTTCTTT.

The chain couples TRBV5-1 to TRBJ2-1; 7 bases match TRBD1. Germline values: CDR1 SGHRS, CDR2 YFSETQ. Losses at the gene ends were 0 bases for V and 3 bases for J; bases not matched to a gene: 3. This CDR3 is built from 15 residues. CDR3 nucleotides: TGCGCCAGCAGCTTGGGCAGGGGGTACTACAATGAGCAGTTCTTC. Its protein is CASSLGRGYYNEQFF.

The chain combines TRBV9 with TRBJ1-1; TRBD1 might be the D (6 bases). In germline, CDR1 is SGDLS, CDR2 YYNGEE. V was shortened by 1 base and J by 3 bases, with 13 bases between the two germline ends. The CDR3 is 15 amino acids. The CDR3 here is CASSVSQGVDTEAFF. CDR3 sequence (DNA): TGTGCCAGCAGCGTATCACAGGGAGTAGACACTGAAGCTTTCTTT.

This clone has more than one count but fewer than ten. The sample contains more than one DNA sequence encoding this CDR3. The chain combines TRBV7-2 with TRBJ1-1; a weak D match, TRBD1 (6 bases). The length of the CDR3 is 14 residues. Trimming left V 4 bases short and J 1 base short, with 10 bases between. Germline CDR1 reads SGHTA; CDR2 reads FQGNSA. In DNA form, the CDR3 reads TGTGCCAGCAGCTCGGACAGAGCGAACACTGAAGCTTTCTTT. It translates to CASSSDRANTEAFF.

The chain uses TRBV6-5 and TRBJ2-1; D is possibly TRBD2 (5 bases). The CDR3 contains 15 residues. Trimming shortened V by 6 bases and J by 1 base, and 13 bases separated the two germline ends. Germline V gene sequence: CDR1 MNHEY, CDR2 SVGAGI. CDR3 DNA sequence: TGTGCCAGCAGAGAGGGTGTACGATCCTACAATGAGCAGTTCTTC. It encodes CASREGVRSYNEQFF.

This chain uses TRBV29-1 with TRBJ2-1; 7 bases fit TRBD2. Germline lookup yields CDR1 SQVTM and CDR2 ANQGSEA. There are 14 residues in the CDR3. Trimming took 4 bases from V and 4 from J; bases not matched to a gene: 7. CDR3 region: CSVAWSGVYNEQFF. CDR3 DNA sequence: TGCAGCGTTGCGTGGAGCGGGGTATACAATGAGCAGTTCTTC.

This clone came up a few times. This chain uses TRBV7-9 with TRBJ2-7; perhaps TRBD1 as D (5 bases). With 5 bases removed from V and 10 bases from J, the gap between germline ends came to 15 bases. This CDR3 region has 12 residues. The germline CDR1 and CDR2 sequences are SEHNR and FQNEAQ (reference sequence). The CDR3 DNA follows: TGTGCCAGCAGCGAGTTGACAGAGTTCCAGTACTTC. This codes for CASSELTEFQYF.

V and J are TRBV7-9 and TRBJ2-7, with a possible D match to TRBD1 (5 bases). Trimming removed 1 base at V and 2 bases at J, with 12 bases between. The CDR3 loop spans 15 amino acids. Germline V lookup: CDR1 SEHNR, CDR2 FQNEAQ (reference sequence). This chain's CDR3 is CASSLDQGAPYEQYF. CDR3 in DNA: TGTGCCAGCAGCTTAGACCAGGGTGCCCCCTACGAGCAGTACTTC.

V and J are TRBV11-2 and TRBJ2-3; TRBD2 agrees at 8 bases. Germline V CDR1 and CDR2: SGHAT, FQNNGV. This CDR3 region has 14 residues. With 2 bases clipped from V and 4 bases from J, the junction kept 2 bases outside the gene matches. The CDR3 reads CASSLSGSPDTQYF. CDR3 DNA: TGTGCCAGCAGCTTAAGCGGGAGCCCAGATACGCAGTATTTT. Full variable domain (rest looked up from reference TRBV11-2 and TRBJ2-3): EAGVAQSPRYKIIEKRQSVAFWCNPISGHATLYWYQQILGQGPKLLIQFQNNGVVDDSQLPKDRFSAERLKGVDSTLKIQPAKLEDSAVYLCASSLSGSPDTQYFGPGTRLTVL.

This clone was recorded a few times. This chain joins TRBV28 and TRBJ2-3; TRBD2 might be the D (6 bases). V was trimmed by 5 bases and J by 2 bases, leaving 14 bases between them. CDR1 and CDR2 from the germline V gene are MDHEN and SYDVKM. The CDR3 loop spans 15 amino acids. The CDR3 loop is CASSPSGLHTDTQYF. The CDR3 nucleotides read TGTGCCAGCAGTCCCTCGGGACTCCACACAGATACGCAGTATTTT.

For this clone: Other DNA sequences in the same sample also yield this CDR3. This chain connects TRBV5-4 to TRBJ2-1, with 10 bases that match TRBD2. CDR3 length: 15 residues. Germline trimming cut 4 bases from V and 4 bases from J; bases unmatched to any gene: 5. Germline loops: CDR1 SGHNT, CDR2 YYREEE (reference sequence). CDR3 DNA: TGTGCCAGCAGCCCAACTAGCGGGACTTACAATGAGCAGTTCTTC. Protein: CASSPTSGTYNEQFF.

The sample holds a few counts of this clone. V gene TRBV20-1 combines with J gene TRBJ1-2; TRBD1 agrees at 7 bases. Germline trimming cut 4 bases from V and 8 bases from J; bases unmatched to any gene: 4. The CDR3 consists of 11 residues. Germline loops: CDR1 DFQATT, CDR2 SNEGSKA (reference sequence). This CDR3 is CSAITGVGYTF. The CDR3 DNA is TGCAGTGCTATAACAGGGGTCGGCTACACCTTC.

As DNA, the CDR3 is TGTGCCTGGAGTGTACGGTCCCAAGAGACCCAGTACTTC. This gives the protein CAWSVRSQETQYF. This chain connects TRBV30 to TRBJ2-5; D not resolved. CDR1 and CDR2 (germline): GTSNPN, SVGIG (reference sequence). V lost 0 bases and J lost 1, with 6 bases in between. This CDR3 region has 13 residues.

The chain links TRBV30 to TRBJ1-5; tentative D call: TRBD1 (5 bases). The CDR3 is 15 residues long. Looked up from germline, CDR1 is GTSNPN and CDR2 is SVGIG (reference sequence). V lost 2 bases to trimming and J lost 1 base, with 12 bases between them. The CDR3 DNA follows: TGTGCCTGGAGTAAGGACATAGGGAGCAATCAGCCCCAGCATTTT. It is translated as CAWSKDIGSNQPQHF.

The CDR3 protein is CASSLPGGYEQYF. The DNA of the CDR3 is TGTGCCAGCAGCCTCCCCGGGGGCTACGAGCAGTACTTC. The chain is built from TRBV14 and TRBJ2-7; weak D call: TRBD2 (6 bases). The CDR3 is 13 residues long. Germline V lookup: CDR1 SGHDN, CDR2 FVKESK. The V gene lost 4 bases and the J gene lost 3 bases, with 10 bases spanning the gap.

The rearrangement uses TRBV27 and TRBJ2-7; 10 bases map to TRBD1. V shed 4 bases and J 4 bases; nucleotides not matched to a gene: 7. There are 15 residues in the CDR3. Germline CDR1 and CDR2: MNHEY and SMNVEV (reference sequence). DNA of the CDR3: TGTGCCAGCAGTTCGAGACAGGGGGCAAGGTACGAGCAGTACTTC. Its translation is CASSSRQGARYEQYF.

J is TRBJ2-7 and V is TRBV18, with D hard to call. V lost 2 bases to trimming and J lost 4 bases, with 12 bases between them. This CDR3 contains 14 residues. Germline V gene data show CDR1 as KGHSH and CDR2 as LQKENI. CDR3 nucleotides: TGTGCCAGCTCACCAAATAGCAATCAGTACGAGCAGTACGTC. Its protein is CASSPNSNQYEQYV.

The table lists this clone with a few counts. This chain uses TRBV18 with TRBJ1-1; 9 bases match TRBD1. V shed 3 bases and J 5 bases; nucleotides not matched to a gene: 10. Germline-derived CDR1 and CDR2 are KGHSH and LQKENI. This CDR3 is built from 16 residues. CDR3 bases: TGTGCCAGCTCACCCTACCTGGGACAGGGAGGGACTGAAGCTTTCTTT. It translates to CASSPYLGQGGTEAFF.

This clone appeared a few times. V is TRBV27 and J is TRBJ2-5; TRBD1 aligns across 7 bases. The CDR3 covers 15 residues. With V trimmed by 6 bases and J by 0 bases, 7 bases remained unmatched. In germline, CDR1 is MNHEY, CDR2 SMNVEV (reference sequence). Here the CDR3 reads CASSFGRGYQETQYF. CDR3 bases: TGTGCCAGCAGCTTCGGCAGGGGGTACCAAGAGACCCAGTACTTC.

This chain uses TRBV27 with TRBJ2-1, with TRBD2 as a possible D gene (6 bases). The CDR3 length is 16 residues. Between the trimmed V and J ends, which lost 8 bases and 7 bases, there was a span of 24 bases. The V gene's germline CDR1 is MNHEY and CDR2 SMNVEV (reference sequence). The CDR3: CASGRSSYLSGNEQFF. The CDR3 nucleotides are TGTGCCAGCGGCCGTTCGTCCTACCTTAGCGGAAATGAGCAGTTCTTC.

The gene calls are TRBV6-1 and TRBJ2-2; TRBD2 might be the D (5 bases). The ends were cut back, 6 bases at V and 1 base at J, with 6 bases in the middle. This CDR3 has 13 residues. Per the germline V gene, CDR1 is MNHNS and CDR2 is SASEGT. The CDR3 DNA follows: TGTGCCAGCAGACGGGGGAACACCGGGGAGCTGTTTTTT. Translating gives CASRRGNTGELFF.

The CDR3 loop reads CASSVAGGMTSNTGELFF. The CDR3 region has the DNA TGTGCCAGCAGCGTAGCTGGAGGGATGACTTCGAACACCGGGGAGCTGTTTTTT. V usage is TRBV9 and J usage is TRBJ2-2, with D perhaps TRBD2 (6 bases). Germline V gene data show CDR1 as SGDLS and CDR2 as YYNGEE. The V gene lost 0 bases and the J gene lost 0 bases, with 15 bases spanning the gap. The CDR3 loop spans 18 amino acids.

The J gene is TRBJ2-3, the V gene TRBV5-6; D is undetermined. Trimming took off 4 bases at V and 5 bases at J, with 8 bases between the two ends. Germline values: CDR1 SGHDT, CDR2 YYEEEE. This CDR3 contains 12 residues. CDR3 in amino acids: CASSLTLDTQYF. The CDR3 DNA follows: TGTGCCAGCAGCCTAACCCTAGATACGCAGTATTTT. Full variable domain (rest looked up from reference TRBV5-6 and TRBJ2-3): DAGVTQSPTHLIKTRGQQVTLRCSPKSGHDTVSWYQQALGQGPQFIFQYYEEEERQRGNFPDRFSGHQFPNYSSELNVNALLLGDSALYLCASSLTLDTQYFGPGTRLTVL.

V usage is TRBV28 and J usage is TRBJ1-2; 9 bases align to TRBD1. The CDR3 is 13 residues long. Per germline, CDR1 MDHEN and CDR2 SYDVKM. V was clipped by 8 bases and J by 8 bases; unmatched bases: 9. The CDR3 loop reads CASLVQGAWGYTF. Written as DNA, the CDR3 is TGTGCCAGCCTCGTACAGGGGGCGTGGGGCTACACCTTC.

This clone has a handful of counts. The CDR3 loop reads CASSQERRQVGYTF. The CDR3 DNA reads as TGCGCCAGCAGCCAGGAAAGGAGACAGGTTGGCTACACCTTC. J is TRBJ1-2 and V is TRBV4-3, with TRBD1 as a possible D gene (6 bases). Trimming shortened V by 3 bases and J by 7 bases, and 15 bases separated the two germline ends. CDR1 is LGHNA and CDR2 is YSLEER in the germline V gene. The CDR3 spans 14 residues.

This clone was seen only a few times. The chain links TRBV2 to TRBJ1-2; D gene unclear. Germline V gives CDR1 SNHLY, CDR2 FYNNEI. V gave up 2 bases and J gave up 7 bases, with 11 bases separating them. This CDR3 is 13 amino acids long. The CDR3 loop is CASSELQAPGYTF. The CDR3 DNA follows: TGTGCCAGCAGTGAACTCCAGGCGCCTGGCTACACCTTC.

Only a few counts were recorded for this clone. The chain is built from TRBV5-1 and TRBJ2-5, with 14 bases aligning to TRBD2. Trimming cost V 0 bases and J 7 bases; bases outside gene matches: 14. In germline, CDR1 is SGHRS, CDR2 YFSETQ. The CDR3 totals 19 residues. CDR3 residues: CASSLAKTSGRAGGGTQYF. CDR3 nucleotide sequence: TGCGCCAGCAGCTTGGCCAAGACTAGCGGGAGGGCCGGTGGTGGGACCCAGTACTTC. Variable domain in full (rest from reference TRBV5-1 and TRBJ2-5): KAGVTQTPRYLIKTRGQQVTLSCSPISGHRSVSWYQQTPGQGLQFLFEYFSETQRNKGNFPGRFSGRQFSNSRSEMNVSTLELGDSALYLCASSLAKTSGRAGGGTQYFGPGTRLLVL.

This clone was counted between two and nine times. The genes are TRBV9 and TRBJ2-2; 9 bases are shared with TRBD2. The V and J ends lost 2 bases and 3 bases, in that order; junction bases with no gene match: 5. The CDR3 is 16 amino acids. The germline V gene has CDR1 SGDLS and CDR2 YYNGEE. CDR3 coding DNA: TGTGCCAGCAGCGTGGTAGCGGGAGAGTACACCGGGGAGCTGTTTTTT. Its translation is CASSVVAGEYTGELFF.